The entry below gives a single TCR beta chain sequence along with its context. Its antigen is not known. Amplified TCR beta CDR3 regions were obtained using RNA transcripts as template. HTBI primers primed a first-round RT-PCR, and a second-round multiplex PCR followed. TCRdb reprocessed the multiplex PCR reads with MiXCR, giving one entry per CDR3 protein. The data show around 1,000,000 distinct CDR3 sequences, with approximately 35% seen just once and 11% held by the top ten. Unmatched junction bases numbered 6, after V lost 5 bases and J lost 3 bases. The CDR3 has 15 residues. Germline loops: CDR1 SEHNR, CDR2 FQNEAQ (reference sequence). This sample stems from a study of Graves' ophthalmopathy and Graves' hyperthyroidism. Notes on the study in general: Most expanded thyroid clonotypes above 0.001 frequency also appeared in blood. A model of 13 signatures distinguished ophthalmopathy from stable hyperthyroidism at roughly 87% sensitivity and 81.08% specificity. With a specificity of roughly 72% and a sensitivity of about 71%, the model predicted ophthalmopathy progression.

Participants with hyperthyroidism, aged 18 to 65, were newly diagnosed with under 2 months' duration. J is TRBJ2-5 and V is TRBV7-9, with 10 bases matching TRBD2. This sequence was found in an adult man with Graves' hyperthyroidism. The sample comprised peripheral blood or thyroid tissue (not recorded which). DNA for the CDR3: TGTGCCAGCAGCGAGAATAGCGGGAGGAAAGAGACCCAGTACTTC. Translation gives CASSENSGRKETQYF.